This T cell receptor beta chain came from a study of T cell responses to AZD1222 COVID-19 vaccine. Findings of the study overall: Just six or seven AZD1222 recipients tested seropositive at baseline.

TCRdb's copy holds only in-frame clones and misses some; the assay was immunoSEQ multiplex PCR. The data contain 75,000 to 95,000 clones, approximately 90% of them singletons. As regards this clone: No antigen is known for it.

The CDR3 is made up of 17 amino acids. With 4 bases clipped from V and 3 bases from J, the junction kept 11 bases outside the gene matches. From germline, CDR1 is SGHDT and CDR2 YYEEEE. The specimen comprised peripheral blood, sampled 28 days after the second AZD1222 dose. The chain combines TRBV5-6 with TRBJ2-1, with 9 bases lining up with TRBD1. The clonotype comes from an adult who received the AZD1222 COVID-19 vaccine. CDR3 region: CASSLKQGANFYNEQFF. CDR3 DNA sequence: TGTGCCAGCAGCCTAAAACAGGGGGCAAATTTCTACAATGAGCAGTTCTTC.